Detailed here is one T cell receptor (beta chain). Germline and junction disagree at one end, which may indicate a read error. The data belong to a study of blood T cell repertoires in COVID-19. Across the study: COVID-19 samples collected from the United States, Italy and Spain covered acute and convalescent phases. In each case, the material was cDNA or gDNA derived from T cells, B-cell-depleted T cells, or PBMCs.

The germline V gene has CDR1 GTSNPN and CDR2 SVGIG (reference sequence). The CDR3 covers 13 residues. TCRdb keeps only in-frame clones here, not all; method: immunoSEQ multiplex PCR. The sample consists of roughly 250,000 clones, approximately 85% of them appearing once. Sequenced material: peripheral blood. The source is a woman in her seventies with acute or convalescent COVID-19. The chain is built from TRBV30 and TRBJ1-2; TRBD1 agrees at 7 bases. The CDR3 loop is CAWSVNRGQRLAF. As DNA, the CDR3 is TGTGCCTGGAGTGTAAACAGGGGCCAGCGGCTTGCCTTC.